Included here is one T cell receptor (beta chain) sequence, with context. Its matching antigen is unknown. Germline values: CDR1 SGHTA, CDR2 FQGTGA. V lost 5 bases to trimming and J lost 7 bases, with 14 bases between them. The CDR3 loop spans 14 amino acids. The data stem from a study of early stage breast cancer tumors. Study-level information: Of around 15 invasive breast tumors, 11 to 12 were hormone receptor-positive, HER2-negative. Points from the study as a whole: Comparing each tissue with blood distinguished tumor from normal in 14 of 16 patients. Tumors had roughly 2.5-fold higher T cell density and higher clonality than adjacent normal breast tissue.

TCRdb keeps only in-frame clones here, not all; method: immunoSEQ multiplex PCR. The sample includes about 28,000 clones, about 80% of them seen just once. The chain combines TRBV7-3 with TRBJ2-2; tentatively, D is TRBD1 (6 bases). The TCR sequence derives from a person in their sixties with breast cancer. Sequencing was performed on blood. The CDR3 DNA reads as TGTGCCAGCAGCCCAGGGGACACAGGCGGGGAGCTGTTTTTT. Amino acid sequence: CASSPGDTGGELFF.